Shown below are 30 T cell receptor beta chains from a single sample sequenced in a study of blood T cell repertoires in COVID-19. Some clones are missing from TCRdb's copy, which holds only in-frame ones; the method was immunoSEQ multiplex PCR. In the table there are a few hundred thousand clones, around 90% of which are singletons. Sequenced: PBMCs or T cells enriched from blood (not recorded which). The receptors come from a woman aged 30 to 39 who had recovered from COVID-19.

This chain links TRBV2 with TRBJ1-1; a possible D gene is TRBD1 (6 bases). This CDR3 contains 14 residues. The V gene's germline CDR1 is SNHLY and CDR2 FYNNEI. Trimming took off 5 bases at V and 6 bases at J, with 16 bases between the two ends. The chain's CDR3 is CASSRGREGAEAFF. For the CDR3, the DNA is TGTGCCAGCAGTAGGGGGAGAGAAGGGGCTGAAGCTTTCTTT.

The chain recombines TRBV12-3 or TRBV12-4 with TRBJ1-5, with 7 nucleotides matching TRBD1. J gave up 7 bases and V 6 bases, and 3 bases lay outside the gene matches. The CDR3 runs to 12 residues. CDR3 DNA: TGTGCCAGCAGCCAGGGGGGACAGCCCCAGCATTTT. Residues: CASSQGGQPQHF.

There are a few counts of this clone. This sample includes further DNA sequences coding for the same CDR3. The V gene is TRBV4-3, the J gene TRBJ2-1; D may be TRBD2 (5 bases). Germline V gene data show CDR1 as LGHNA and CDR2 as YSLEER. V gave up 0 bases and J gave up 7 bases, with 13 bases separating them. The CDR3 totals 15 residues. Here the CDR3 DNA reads TGCGCCAGCAGCCAAGACGGGAACCGCCTTAATGAGCAGTTCTTC. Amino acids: CASSQDGNRLNEQFF.

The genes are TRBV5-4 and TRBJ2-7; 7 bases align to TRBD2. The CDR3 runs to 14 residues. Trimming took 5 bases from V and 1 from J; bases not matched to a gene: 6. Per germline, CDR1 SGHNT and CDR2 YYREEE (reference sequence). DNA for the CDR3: TGTGCCAGCAGGACGGAGGGAGGGTCCTACGAGCAGTACTTC. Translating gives CASRTEGGSYEQYF.

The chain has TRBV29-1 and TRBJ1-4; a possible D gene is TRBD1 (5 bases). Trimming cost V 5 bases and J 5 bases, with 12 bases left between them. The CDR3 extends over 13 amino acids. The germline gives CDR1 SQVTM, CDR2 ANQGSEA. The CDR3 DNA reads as TGCAGCGTTAGAGAAGGGGCCAATGAAAAACTGTTTTTT. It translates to CSVREGANEKLFF.

CDR3: CASGADRYGSGYTF. CDR3 nucleotides: TGTGCCAGCGGAGCGGACCGTTACGGAAGTGGCTACACCTTC. The chain couples TRBV2 to TRBJ1-2, with D unresolved. CDR3 size: 14 residues. Per the germline V gene, CDR1 is SNHLY and CDR2 is FYNNEI. Trimming took 8 bases from V and 7 from J, leaving 20 bases between them.

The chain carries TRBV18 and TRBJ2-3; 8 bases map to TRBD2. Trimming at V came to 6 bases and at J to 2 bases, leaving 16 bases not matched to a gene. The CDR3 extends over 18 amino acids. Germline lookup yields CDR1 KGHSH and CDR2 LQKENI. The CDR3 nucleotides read TGTGCCAGCTCCCGTGCGACCGTACTAGCGGACTACACAGATACGCAGTATTTT. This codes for CASSRATVLADYTDTQYF.

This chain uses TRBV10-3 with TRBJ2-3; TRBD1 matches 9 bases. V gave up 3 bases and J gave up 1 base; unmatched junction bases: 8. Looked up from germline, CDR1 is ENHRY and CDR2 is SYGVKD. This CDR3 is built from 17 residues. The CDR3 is CAISDLLGQGGTDTQYF. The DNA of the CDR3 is TGTGCCATCAGTGATCTACTGGGACAGGGCGGCACAGATACGCAGTATTTT.

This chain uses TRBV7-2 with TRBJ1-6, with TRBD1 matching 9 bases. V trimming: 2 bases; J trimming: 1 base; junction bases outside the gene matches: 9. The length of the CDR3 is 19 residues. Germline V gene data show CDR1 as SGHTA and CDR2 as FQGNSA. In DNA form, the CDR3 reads TGTGCCAGCAGCTTAAGCCGGGACAGGGATCGTTCCTATAATTCACCCCTCCACTTT. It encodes CASSLSRDRDRSYNSPLHF.

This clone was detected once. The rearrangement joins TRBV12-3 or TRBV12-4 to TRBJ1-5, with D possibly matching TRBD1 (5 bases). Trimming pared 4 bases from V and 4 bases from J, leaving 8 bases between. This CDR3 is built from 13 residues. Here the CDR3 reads CASSWTLNQPQHF. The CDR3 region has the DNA TGTGCCAGCAGTTGGACACTAAATCAGCCCCAGCATTTT.

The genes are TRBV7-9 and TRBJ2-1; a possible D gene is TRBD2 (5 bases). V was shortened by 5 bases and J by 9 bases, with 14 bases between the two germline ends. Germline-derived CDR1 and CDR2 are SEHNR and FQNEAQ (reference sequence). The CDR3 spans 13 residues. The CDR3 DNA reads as TGTGCCAGCAGCACTCCTAGCAAAGGTGAGCAGTTCTTC. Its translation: CASSTPSKGEQFF.

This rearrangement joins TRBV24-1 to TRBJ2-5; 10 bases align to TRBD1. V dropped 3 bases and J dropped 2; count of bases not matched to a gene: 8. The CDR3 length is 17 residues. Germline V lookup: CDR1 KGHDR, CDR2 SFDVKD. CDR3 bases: TGTGCCACCAGTGATACCGGGACAGGGGCTCTACAAGAGACCCAGTACTTC. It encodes CATSDTGTGALQETQYF.

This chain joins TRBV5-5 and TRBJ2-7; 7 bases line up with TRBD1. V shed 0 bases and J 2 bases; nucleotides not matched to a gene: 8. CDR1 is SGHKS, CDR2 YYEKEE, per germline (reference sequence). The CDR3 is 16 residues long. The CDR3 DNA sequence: TGTGCCAGCAGCTTGGAGGGGACAGAATTTACCTACGAGCAGTACTTC. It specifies CASSLEGTEFTYEQYF.

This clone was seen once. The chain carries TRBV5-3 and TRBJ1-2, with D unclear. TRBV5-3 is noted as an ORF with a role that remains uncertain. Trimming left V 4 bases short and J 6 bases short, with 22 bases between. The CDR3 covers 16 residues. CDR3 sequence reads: CARSPLGWRQQDGYTF. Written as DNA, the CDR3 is TGTGCCAGAAGCCCACTGGGGTGGAGGCAGCAGGATGGCTACACCTTC.

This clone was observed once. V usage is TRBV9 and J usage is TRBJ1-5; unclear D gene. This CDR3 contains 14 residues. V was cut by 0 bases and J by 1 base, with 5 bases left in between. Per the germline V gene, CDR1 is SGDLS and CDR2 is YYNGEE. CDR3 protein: CASSVAGSNQPQHF. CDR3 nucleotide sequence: TGTGCCAGCAGCGTAGCGGGGAGCAATCAGCCCCAGCATTTT.

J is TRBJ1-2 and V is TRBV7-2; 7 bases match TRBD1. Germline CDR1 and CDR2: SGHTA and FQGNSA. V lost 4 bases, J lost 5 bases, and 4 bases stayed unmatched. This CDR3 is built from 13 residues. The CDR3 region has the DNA TGTGCCAGCAGCTACGGGACAGAGTATGGCTACACCTTC. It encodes CASSYGTEYGYTF.

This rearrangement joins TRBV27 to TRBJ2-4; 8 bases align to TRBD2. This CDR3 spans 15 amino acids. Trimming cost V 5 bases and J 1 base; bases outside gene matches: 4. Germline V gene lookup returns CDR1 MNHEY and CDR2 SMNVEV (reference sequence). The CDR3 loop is CASSRGGTAKNIQYF. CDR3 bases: TGTGCCAGCAGTCGGGGGGGGACGGCCAAAAACATTCAGTACTTC.

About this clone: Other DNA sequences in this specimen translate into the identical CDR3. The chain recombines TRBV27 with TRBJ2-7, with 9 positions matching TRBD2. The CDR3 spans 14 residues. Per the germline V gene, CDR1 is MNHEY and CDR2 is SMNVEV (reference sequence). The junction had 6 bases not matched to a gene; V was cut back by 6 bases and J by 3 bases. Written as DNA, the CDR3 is TGTGCCAGCAGAACTAGCGGGTCCTTCTACGAGCAGTACTTC. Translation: CASRTSGSFYEQYF.

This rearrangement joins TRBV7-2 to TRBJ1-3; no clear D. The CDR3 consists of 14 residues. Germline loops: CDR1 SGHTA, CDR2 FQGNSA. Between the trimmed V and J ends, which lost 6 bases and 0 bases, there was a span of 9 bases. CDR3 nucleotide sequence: TGTGCCAGCAGTAGAGCCGTCTCTGGAAACACCATATATTTT. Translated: CASSRAVSGNTIYF.

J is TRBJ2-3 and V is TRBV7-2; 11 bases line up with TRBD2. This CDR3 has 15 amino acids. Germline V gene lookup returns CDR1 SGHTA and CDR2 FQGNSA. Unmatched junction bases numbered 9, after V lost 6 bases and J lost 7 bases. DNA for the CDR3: TGTGCCAGCAGTTCGGTTAGCGGGGGGGCAAATACGCAGTATTTT. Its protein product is CASSSVSGGANTQYF.

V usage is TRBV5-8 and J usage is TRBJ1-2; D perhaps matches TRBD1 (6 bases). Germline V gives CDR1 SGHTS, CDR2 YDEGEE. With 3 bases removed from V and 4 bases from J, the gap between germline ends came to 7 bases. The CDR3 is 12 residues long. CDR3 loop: CASSYRVYGYTF. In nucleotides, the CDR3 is TGTGCCAGCAGCTACAGGGTCTATGGCTACACCTTC. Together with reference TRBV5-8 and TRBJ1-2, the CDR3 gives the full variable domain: EAGVTQSPTHLIKTRGQQATLRCSPISGHTSVYWYQQALGLGLQFLLWYDEGEERNRGNFPPRFSGRQFPNYSSELNVNALELEDSALYLCASSYRVYGYTFGSGTRLTVV.

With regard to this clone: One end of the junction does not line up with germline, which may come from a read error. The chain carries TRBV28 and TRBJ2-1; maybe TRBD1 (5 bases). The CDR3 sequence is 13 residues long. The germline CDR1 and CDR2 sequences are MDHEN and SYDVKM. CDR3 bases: TGTGCCAGCAGCTTATTAGGGGTCAATGAGCAGTTCTTC. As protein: CASSLLGVNEQFF.

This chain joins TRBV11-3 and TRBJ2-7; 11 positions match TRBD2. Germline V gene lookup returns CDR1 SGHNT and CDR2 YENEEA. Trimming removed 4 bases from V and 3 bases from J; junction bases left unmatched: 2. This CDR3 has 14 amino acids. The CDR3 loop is CASSSGTSGYEQYF. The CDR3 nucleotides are TGTGCCAGCAGCTCCGGGACTAGCGGCTACGAGCAGTACTTC.

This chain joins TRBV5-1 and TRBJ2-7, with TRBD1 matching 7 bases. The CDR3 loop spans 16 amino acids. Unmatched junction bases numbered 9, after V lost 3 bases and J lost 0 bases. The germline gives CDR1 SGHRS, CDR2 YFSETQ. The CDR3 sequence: CASSWGQQLGSYEQYF. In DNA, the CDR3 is TGCGCCAGCAGCTGGGGACAGCAACTCGGCTCCTACGAGCAGTACTTC.

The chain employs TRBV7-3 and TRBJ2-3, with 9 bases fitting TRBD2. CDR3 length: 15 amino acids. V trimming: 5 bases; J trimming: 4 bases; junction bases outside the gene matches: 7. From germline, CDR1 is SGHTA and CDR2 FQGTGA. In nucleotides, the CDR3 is TGTGCCAGCAGCGCATCTAGCGGGGCCGCAGATACGCAGTATTTT. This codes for CASSASSGAADTQYF.

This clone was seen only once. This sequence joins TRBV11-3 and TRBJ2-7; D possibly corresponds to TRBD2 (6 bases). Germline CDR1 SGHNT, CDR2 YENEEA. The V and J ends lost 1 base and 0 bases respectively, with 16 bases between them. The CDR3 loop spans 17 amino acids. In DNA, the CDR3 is TGTGCCAGCAGCTTAGGGGGAGGACGGGGAAGCTCCTACGAGCAGTACTTC. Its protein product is CASSLGGGRGSSYEQYF.

CDR3 in DNA: TGCGCCAGCAAACGGACAACGACTAACTATGGCTACACCTTC. It yields the protein CASKRTTTNYGYTF. V is TRBV5-1 and J is TRBJ1-2; D may be TRBD1 (5 bases). The CDR3 is made up of 14 amino acids. V lost 6 bases and J lost 0, with 12 bases in between. Germline loops: CDR1 SGHRS, CDR2 YFSETQ.

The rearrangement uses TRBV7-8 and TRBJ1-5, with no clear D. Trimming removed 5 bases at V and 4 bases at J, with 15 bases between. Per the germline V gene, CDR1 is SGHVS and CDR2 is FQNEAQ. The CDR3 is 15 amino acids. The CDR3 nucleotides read TGTGCCAGCAGCCCCCCCGGGTGGAGGAATCAGCCCCAGCATTTT. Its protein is CASSPPGWRNQPQHF.

CDR3 DNA: TGTGCCAGCAGCCAGGGGGTCTATAATTCACCCCTCCACTTT. Its translation is CASSQGVYNSPLHF. J is TRBJ1-6 and V is TRBV7-3; 7 bases fit TRBD1. The CDR3 length is 14 residues. CDR1 and CDR2 (germline): SGHTA, FQGTGA. The J segment lost 3 bases and the V segment lost 5 bases, leaving 1 base of the junction unmatched.

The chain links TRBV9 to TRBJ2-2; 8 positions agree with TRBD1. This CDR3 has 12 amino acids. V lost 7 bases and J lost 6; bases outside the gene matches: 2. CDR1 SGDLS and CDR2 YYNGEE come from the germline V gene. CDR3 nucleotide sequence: TGTGCCAGCGGACAGGGACCCGGGGAGCTGTTTTTT. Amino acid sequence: CASGQGPGELFF.